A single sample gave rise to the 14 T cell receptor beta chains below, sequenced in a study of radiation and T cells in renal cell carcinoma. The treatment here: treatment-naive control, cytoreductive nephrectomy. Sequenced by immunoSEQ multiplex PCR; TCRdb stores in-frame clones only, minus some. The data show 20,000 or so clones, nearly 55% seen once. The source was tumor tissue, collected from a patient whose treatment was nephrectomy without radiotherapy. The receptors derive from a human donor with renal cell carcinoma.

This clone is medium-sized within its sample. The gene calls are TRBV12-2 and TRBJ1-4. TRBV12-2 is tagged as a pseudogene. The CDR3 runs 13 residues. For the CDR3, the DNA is TGTGCAAGTCGCTCCCGGGCCGCCGGGAAACTGTTTTTT. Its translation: CASRSRAAGKLFF.

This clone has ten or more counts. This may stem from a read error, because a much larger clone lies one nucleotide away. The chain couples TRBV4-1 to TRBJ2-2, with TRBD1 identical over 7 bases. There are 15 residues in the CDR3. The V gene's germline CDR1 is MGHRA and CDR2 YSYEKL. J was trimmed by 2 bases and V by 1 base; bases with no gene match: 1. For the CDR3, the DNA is TGCGCCAGCAGCCAAGGGGACAGAAACACCGGGGAGCTGTTTTTT. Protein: CASSQGDRNTGELFF.

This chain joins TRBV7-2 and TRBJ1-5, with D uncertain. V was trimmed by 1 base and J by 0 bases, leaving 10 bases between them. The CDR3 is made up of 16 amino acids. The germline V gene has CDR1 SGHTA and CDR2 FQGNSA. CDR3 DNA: TGTGCCAGCAGCTTAGACAGCAGAAATAGCAATCAGCCCCAGCATTTT. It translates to CASSLDSRNSNQPQHF. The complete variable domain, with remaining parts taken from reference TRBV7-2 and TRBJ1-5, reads GAGVSQSPSNKVTEKGKDVELRCDPISGHTALYWYRQSLGQGLEFLIYFQGNSAPDKSGLPSDRFSAERTGGSVSTLTIQRTQQEDSAVYLCASSLDSRNSNQPQHFGDGTRLSIL.

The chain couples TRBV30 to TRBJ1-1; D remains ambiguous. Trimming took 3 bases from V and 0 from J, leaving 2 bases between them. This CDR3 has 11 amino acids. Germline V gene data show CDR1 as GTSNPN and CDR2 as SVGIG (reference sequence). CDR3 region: CAWRLNTEAFF. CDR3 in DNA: TGTGCCTGGAGACTGAACACTGAAGCTTTCTTT.

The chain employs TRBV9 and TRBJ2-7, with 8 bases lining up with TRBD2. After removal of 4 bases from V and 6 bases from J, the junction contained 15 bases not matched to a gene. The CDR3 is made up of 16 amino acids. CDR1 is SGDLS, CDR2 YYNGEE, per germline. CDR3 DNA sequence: TGTGCCAGCAGCCCCCTCAGTCGGGGGGGCACCTCCGAGCAGTACTTC. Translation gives CASSPLSRGGTSEQYF. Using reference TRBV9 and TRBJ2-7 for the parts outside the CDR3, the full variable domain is DSGVTQTPKHLITATGQRVTLRCSPRSGDLSVYWYQQSLDQGLQFLIQYYNGEERAKGNILERFSAQQFPDLHSELNLSSLELGDSALYFCASSPLSRGGTSEQYFGPGTRLTVT.

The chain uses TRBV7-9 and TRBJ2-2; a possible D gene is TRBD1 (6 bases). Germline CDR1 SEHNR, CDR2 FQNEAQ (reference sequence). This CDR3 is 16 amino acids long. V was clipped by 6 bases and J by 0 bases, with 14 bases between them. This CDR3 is CASSPRTASNTGELFF. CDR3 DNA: TGTGCCAGCAGTCCGAGGACAGCTTCGAACACCGGGGAGCTGTTTTTT.

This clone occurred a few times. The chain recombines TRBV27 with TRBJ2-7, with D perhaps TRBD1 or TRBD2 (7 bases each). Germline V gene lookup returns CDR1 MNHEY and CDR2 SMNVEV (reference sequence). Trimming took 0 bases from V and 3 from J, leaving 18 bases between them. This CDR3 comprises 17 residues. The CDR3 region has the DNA TGTGCCAGCAGTTTATCGAGGGGGCGTGGACTAGTCTACGAGCAGTACTTC. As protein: CASSLSRGRGLVYEQYF.

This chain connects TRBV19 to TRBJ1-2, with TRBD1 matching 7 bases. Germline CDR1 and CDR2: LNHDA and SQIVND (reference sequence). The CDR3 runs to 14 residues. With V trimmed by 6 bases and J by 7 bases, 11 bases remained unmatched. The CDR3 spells CASSPQGSVTGYTF. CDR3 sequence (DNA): TGTGCCAGTAGCCCACAGGGGAGTGTAACTGGCTACACCTTC.

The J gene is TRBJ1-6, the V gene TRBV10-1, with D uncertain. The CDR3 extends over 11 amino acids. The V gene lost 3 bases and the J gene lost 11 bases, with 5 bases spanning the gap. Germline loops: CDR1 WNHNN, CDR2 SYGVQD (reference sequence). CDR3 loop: CASSDFTPLHF. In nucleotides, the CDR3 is TGCGCCAGCAGTGATTTCACACCCCTCCACTTT.

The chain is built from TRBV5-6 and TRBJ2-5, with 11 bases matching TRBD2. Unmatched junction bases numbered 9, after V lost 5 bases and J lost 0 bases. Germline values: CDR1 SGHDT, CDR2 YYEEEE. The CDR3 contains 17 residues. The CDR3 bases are TGTGCCAGCAGTTATTCGTCTAGCGGGGGGTACCAAGAGACCCAGTACTTC. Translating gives CASSYSSSGGYQETQYF.

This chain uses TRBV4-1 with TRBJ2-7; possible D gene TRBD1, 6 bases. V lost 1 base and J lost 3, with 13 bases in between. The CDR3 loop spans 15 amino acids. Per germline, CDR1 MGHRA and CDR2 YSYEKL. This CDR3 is CASSQAPTGIYEQYF. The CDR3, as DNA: TGCGCCAGCAGCCAAGCTCCGACAGGAATCTACGAGCAGTACTTC.

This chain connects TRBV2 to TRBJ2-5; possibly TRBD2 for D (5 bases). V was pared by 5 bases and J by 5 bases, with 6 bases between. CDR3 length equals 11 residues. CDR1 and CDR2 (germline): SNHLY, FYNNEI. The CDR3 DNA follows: TGTGCCAGCAGTTTAGCGGAGACCCAGTACTTC. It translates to CASSLAETQYF.

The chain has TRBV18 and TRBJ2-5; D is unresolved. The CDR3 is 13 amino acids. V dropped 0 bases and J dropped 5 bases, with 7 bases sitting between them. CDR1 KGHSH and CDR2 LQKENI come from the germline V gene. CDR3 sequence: CASSPPNVETQYF. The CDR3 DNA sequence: TGTGCCAGCTCACCACCTAACGTGGAGACCCAGTACTTC.

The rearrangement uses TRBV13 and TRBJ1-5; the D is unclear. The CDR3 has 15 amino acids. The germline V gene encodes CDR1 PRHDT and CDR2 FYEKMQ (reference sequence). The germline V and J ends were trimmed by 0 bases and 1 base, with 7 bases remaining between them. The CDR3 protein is CASSLGRGSNQPQHF. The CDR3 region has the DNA TGTGCCAGCAGCTTAGGTCGGGGAAGCAATCAGCCCCAGCATTTT. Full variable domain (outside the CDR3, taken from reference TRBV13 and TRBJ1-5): AAGVIQSPRHLIKEKRETATLKCYPIPRHDTVYWYQQGPGQDPQFLISFYEKMQSDKGSIPDRFSAQQFSDYHSELNMSSLELGDSALYFCASSLGRGSNQPQHFGDGTRLSIL.